The rows below give T cell receptor beta chains drawn from one sample of a study of shared clonotypes between healthy human individuals. The assay was immunoSEQ multiplex PCR, and TCRdb's table has in-frame clones only and misses some. The sample shows hundreds of thousands of clones, roughly 95% of them seen only once. Sequencing was done on a sample of naive CD8+ T cells sorted from blood. The receptors were sampled from a woman aged 25 to 39 in good health. The conserved cysteine and the conserved F or W are not part of the CDR3 here.

TRBV7-6	TRBJ2-7	ASSSENLGEQY
TRBV7-8	TRBJ2-5	ASSLYGAVQETQY
TRBV27	TRBJ2-7	ASSYSGSSSYEQY
TRBV9	TRBJ1-5	ASSVGGNSNQPQH
TRBV9	TRBJ2-5	ASSAWHGGTETQY
TRBV5-6	TRBJ2-3	ASSLVGGDTDTQY
TRBV27	TRBJ2-3	ASSPSTTDTQY
TRBV7-8	TRBJ2-7	ASSQAGVDSYEQY
TRBV7-9	TRBJ2-2	ASRPGQGMGGELF
TRBV7-6	TRBJ2-3	ASSLGVNRLDPTDTQY
TRBV30	TRBJ2-3	AWSSISTDTQY
TRBV12-2	TRBJ1-4	ASRTGTGGCMEKLF
TRBV9	TRBJ2-7	ASSVAGGPYEQY
TRBV10-1	TRBJ1-5	ASPSGVNQPQH
TRBV5-6	TRBJ2-1	ASETELGFLYEQF
TRBV7-9	TRBJ1-2	ASSVPLGGNGYT
TRBV27	TRBJ2-7	ASSTGEGYEQY
TRBV13	TRBJ1-1	ASSLGQGVNTEAF
TRBV7-8	.	ASSFGTRSEQY
TRBV27	TRBJ2-3	ASSLLGGSGADTQY
TRBV29-1	TRBJ2-7	SVKSDGASEQY
TRBV19	TRBJ2-1	ASSPSPGVADNEQF
TRBV10-3	TRBJ1-1	AIRSQVNTEAF
TRBV6-5	TRBJ1-1	ASSHGGIEAF
TRBV5-6	TRBJ2-3	ASSRGMVAERDTQY
TRBV27	TRBJ2-1	ASSPVGQRTTYNEQF
TRBV6-4	TRBJ1-3	ASSDPDRYSGNTIY
TRBV29-1	TRBJ2-5	SGAIAESQETQY
TRBV19	TRBJ1-2	ASTPGGENYGYT
TRBV28	TRBJ1-5	ASSFATGSTLNQPQH
TRBV7-9	TRBJ2-7	ASSLGWAEQY
TRBV5-1	TRBJ2-7	ASSLDGSTYEQY
TRBV6-1	TRBJ2-4	ASSLGLAKNIQY
TRBV29-1	TRBJ1-1	SVEDGSTGGSGTEAF
TRBV28	TRBJ2-7	ASSFENFYEQY
TRBV4-1	TRBJ1-1	ASSQDLRLRTEAF
TRBV9	TRBJ2-4	ASSDDLRAKNIQY
TRBV15	.	ATSRDNFIEQY
TRBV6-5	TRBJ1-1	ARERAAKNTEAF
TRBV27	TRBJ2-1	ASSLIGYNEQF
TRBV27	TRBJ1-2	ASSLIAGEDGYT
TRBV27	TRBJ2-3	ASSLFAGLSTDTQY
TRBV6-6	TRBJ2-1	ASSSFHEQF
TRBV2	TRBJ2-3	ASSEAGGAGVDRHFTDTQY
TRBV19	TRBJ1-1	ASSIAGQGRTEAF
TRBV5-6	TRBJ2-7	ASSSDRGYEQY
TRBV19	TRBJ1-3	ASSGIREAGNTIY